These 14 T cell receptor beta chains originate from one sample sequenced in a study of CD8 T cells in ankylosing spondylitis (TCRdb year 2017). The library came from 5' RACE. Sequenced using an Illumina HiSeq 2500. In-frame beta chains were kept once TCRdb had trimmed the public reads at Q25 with fastp and called clones with MiXCR. Rows are combined by CDR3 protein, so each entry shows the most common genes and DNA. For this sample there are roughly 180,000 distinct CDR3 sequences; around a tenth appear just once. Roughly 16% of the sample is in the top ten clones. Sequencing was carried out using blood, either unsorted or a sorted T cell fraction (not recorded which). All receptors come from a female donor with ankylosing spondylitis or in good health (not recorded which).

This chain connects TRBV9 to TRBJ2-5, with D unresolved. The CDR3 is 14 amino acids. CDR1 is SGDLS and CDR2 is YYNGEE in the germline V gene. V was trimmed by 3 bases and J by 0 bases, leaving 9 bases between them. DNA for the CDR3: TGTGCCAGCAGCGGCCGTGCGGACCAAGAGACCCAGTACTTC. This encodes CASSGRADQETQYF.

The chain uses TRBV4-3 and TRBJ2-3, with 7 bases matching TRBD2. The germline gives CDR1 LGHNA, CDR2 YSLEER. CDR3 length: 17 residues. V gave up 1 base and J gave up 2 bases; unmatched junction bases: 9. In DNA form, the CDR3 reads TGCGCCAGCAGCCAAGGAACGGGAGGCCCATCCACAGATACGCAGTATTTT. It yields the protein CASSQGTGGPSTDTQYF.

This clonotype was detected a few times. The rearrangement links TRBV4-1 to TRBJ2-1, with D possibly matching TRBD2 (6 bases). V dropped 0 bases and J dropped 8 bases, with 11 bases sitting between them. The CDR3 sequence is 14 residues long. The germline V gene has CDR1 MGHRA and CDR2 YSYEKL. The DNA of the CDR3 is TGCGCCAGCAGCCAAGAGTCTCGCGGGGATGAGCAGTTCTTC. Translation: CASSQESRGDEQFF.

Many counts were recorded for this clonotype. This chain links TRBV20-1 with TRBJ2-5; possibly TRBD2 for D (5 bases). Looked up from germline, CDR1 is DFQATT and CDR2 is SNEGSKA (reference sequence). CDR3 length: 15 amino acids. V lost 1 base, J lost 7 bases, and 19 bases lay in between. CDR3 in DNA: TGCAGTGCTAGAGTGGACGGCAGTGACTACGGGACCCAGTACTTC. This sequence encodes CSARVDGSDYGTQYF.

This clonotype has at least ten counts. The genes are TRBV20-1 and TRBJ1-5; possibly TRBD1 for D (6 bases). Per the germline V gene, CDR1 is DFQATT and CDR2 is SNEGSKA (reference sequence). V was trimmed by 4 bases and J by 6 bases, leaving 19 bases between them. The length of the CDR3 is 15 residues. CDR3 sequence reads: CSAIKGQGMGQPQHF. CDR3 sequence (DNA): TGCAGTGCTATCAAAGGGCAGGGGATGGGTCAGCCCCAGCATTTT.

The chain links TRBV4-3 to TRBJ2-1, with D unclear. Germline loops: CDR1 LGHNA, CDR2 YSLEER. Trimming cost V 1 base and J 2 bases, with 9 bases left between them. The CDR3 runs 15 residues. This CDR3 reads CASSQGTGPYNEQFF. Written as DNA, the CDR3 is TGCGCCAGCAGCCAAGGAACCGGCCCCTACAATGAGCAGTTCTTC.

The rearrangement uses TRBV2 and TRBJ2-3; TRBD2 agrees at 8 bases. Germline lookup yields CDR1 SNHLY and CDR2 FYNNEI. V lost 6 bases, J lost 5 bases, and 10 bases stayed unmatched. The CDR3 has 15 residues. The CDR3 DNA follows: TGTGCCAGCAGGGAATACGGGACTAGTGGAGATACGCAGTATTTT. Its translation: CASREYGTSGDTQYF.

The sample holds a few counts of this clonotype. The chain joins TRBV13 to TRBJ2-1, with 7 bases lining up with TRBD2. This CDR3 comprises 16 residues. Germline lookup yields CDR1 PRHDT and CDR2 FYEKMQ (reference sequence). Trimming cost V 1 base and J 3 bases; bases outside gene matches: 6. CDR3 sequence: CASSLDPGGFYNEQFF. In DNA, the CDR3 is TGTGCCAGCAGCTTAGACCCCGGGGGGTTCTACAATGAGCAGTTCTTC.

The gene calls are TRBV7-9 and TRBJ2-5; D gene unclear. The CDR3 spans 13 residues. The germline CDR1 and CDR2 sequences are SEHNR and FQNEAQ (reference sequence). V lost 2 bases and J lost 3, with 7 bases in between. The CDR3 sequence is CASSLTWEETQYF. The CDR3 DNA reads as TGTGCCAGCAGCTTAACCTGGGAAGAGACCCAGTACTTC.

The rearrangement uses TRBV27 and TRBJ2-7, with 8 bases matching TRBD1. The CDR3 spans 19 residues. Trimming cost V 4 bases and J 3 bases; bases outside gene matches: 20. CDR1 and CDR2 (germline): MNHEY, SMNVEV (reference sequence). The CDR3 loop is CASSCANGQGEKAFYEQYF. CDR3 nucleotide sequence: TGTGCCAGCAGTTGTGCCAACGGACAGGGAGAGAAGGCATTCTACGAGCAGTACTTC.

J is TRBJ1-6 and V is TRBV27; no reliable D call. The CDR3 has 14 amino acids. V was clipped by 6 bases and J by 7 bases, with 13 bases between them. The germline CDR1 and CDR2 sequences are MNHEY and SMNVEV (reference sequence). In nucleotides, the CDR3 is TGTGCCAGCAGCTCCGTCCCCAGCAATTCACCCCTCCACTTT. It translates to CASSSVPSNSPLHF.

This clonotype has only a few counts. The V and J genes are TRBV27 and TRBJ2-1; the D gene is possibly TRBD2 (6 bases). Germline assignment: CDR1 MNHEY and CDR2 SMNVEV (reference sequence). V shed 5 bases and J shed 8 bases, with 19 bases lying between them. The CDR3 is 15 residues long. The CDR3 DNA follows: TGTGCCAGCAGTCCCGCGGGACTTGCGTCACATGAGCAGTTCTTC. Amino acid sequence: CASSPAGLASHEQFF.

The rearrangement joins TRBV19 to TRBJ2-1; D gene ambiguous. There are 11 residues in the CDR3. The V gene lost 7 bases and the J gene lost 10 bases, with 11 bases spanning the gap. Germline V gene lookup returns CDR1 LNHDA and CDR2 SQIVND (reference sequence). In DNA form, the CDR3 reads TGTGCCAGTAAAGGGATCCGGGAGCAGTTCTTC. This translates into CASKGIREQFF.

This clonotype was counted only a few times. The chain joins TRBV27 to TRBJ2-7, with D perhaps given as TRBD1 or TRBD2 (5 bases each). The germline gives CDR1 MNHEY, CDR2 SMNVEV (reference sequence). V was clipped by 4 bases and J by 6 bases, with 13 bases between them. There are 13 residues in the CDR3. The CDR3 loop reads CASSWGRTPEQYF. The CDR3 DNA sequence: TGTGCCAGCAGTTGGGGACGGACTCCCGAGCAGTACTTC.